Listed below are T cell receptor beta chains from one sample, sequenced in a study of T cell repertoires in cytomegalovirus infection. TCRdb redid the calling of the reads with MiXCR, one entry per CDR3 protein. Of about 920,000 distinct CDR3 sequences in the sample, roughly 30% are singletons; the top ten hold about an eighth. These receptors are not linked to any known antigen. This sample comprised cultured CD8+ T cells from PBMCs, obtained from culture after CMV antigen stimulation. Receptor source: a human donor in good health (CMV status not recorded). Some clones in this sample may be carry-over from other donors' samples. The CDR3 runs from the conserved cysteine through the conserved F or W. D genes are given only for firm matches. Not all rows give a size; the values are once, few, many and, for expanded clones, a class.

j_call v_call d_call clone_size cdr3_nt cdr3_aa
TRBJ1-1 TRBV9 NA NA TGTGCCAGCAGCCCAGGCCCCGGGGGTACTGAAGCTTTCTTT CASSPGPGGTEAFF
TRBJ2-1 TRBV24-1 NA NA TGTGCCACCGGAAGAAAGGGAAGGTTCAATGAGCAGTTCTTC CATGRKGRFNEQFF
TRBJ2-1 TRBV7-9 NA many TGTGCCAGCAGCTATACACCCCTAGGTGAGCAGTTCTTC CASSYTPLGEQFF
TRBJ2-1 TRBV7-9 TRBD2 NA TGTGCCAGCAGCTCCACTAGCGGGGGGATCTACAATGAGCAGTTCTTC CASSSTSGGIYNEQFF
TRBJ1-1 TRBV7-9 TRBD1 NA TGTGCCAGCAGCCCCCGGGACAGGGGCCCTGAAGCTTTCTTT CASSPRDRGPEAFF
TRBJ1-1 TRBV12-3/TRBV12-4 NA NA TGTGCCAGCAGACGGACTTATCGCGGCACTGAAGCTTTCTTT CASRRTYRGTEAFF
TRBJ2-7 TRBV13 NA few TGTGCCAGCAGCACTCGGACAGAGTCCTACGAGCAGTACTTC CASSTRTESYEQYF
TRBJ2-5 TRBV7-1 TRBD2 NA TGTGCCAGCAGCCTCATAGCGGGGGATCAAGAGACCCAGTACTTC CASSLIAGDQETQYF
TRBJ2-7 TRBV12-3/TRBV12-4 TRBD1 NA TGTGCCAGCAGTTTAAGGGACAGGGATTACGAGCAGTACTTC CASSLRDRDYEQYF
TRBJ1-1 TRBV11-2 NA NA TGTGCCAGCAGACAGGGAGGTTGGAACACTGAAGCTTTCTTT CASRQGGWNTEAFF
TRBJ1-1 TRBV7-6 NA many TGTGCCAGCAGCTCCGACGGACTGAACACTGAAGCTTTCTTT CASSSDGLNTEAFF
TRBJ2-2 TRBV7-6 NA NA TGTGCCAGCAGCCTCAGACCCGGGGGGCTGTTTTTT CASSLRPGGLFF
TRBJ1-1 TRBV12-5 TRBD1 few TGTGCTAGTGGTTTGGGACTGACAGGGGGATCGGCTGAAGCTTTCTTT CASGLGLTGGSAEAFF